One T cell receptor (beta chain) is described in this entry. The CDR3 is made up of 17 amino acids. V was pared by 5 bases and J by 1 base, with 10 bases of the junction left unmatched. CDR1 is SGHTA and CDR2 is FQGTGA in the germline V gene. These data originate in a study of control samples from healthy donors and cancer patients. Produced via immunoSEQ multiplex PCR; TCRdb's table is partial and in-frame only. The sample consists of 20,000 to 30,000 clones, approximately 85% of them appearing once. This chain uses TRBV7-3 with TRBJ2-1, with TRBD1 identical over 8 bases. This TCR derives from a woman aged 60 to 75 with head and neck cancer. The sample was PBMCs. This CDR3 reads CASSPGQGSPSYNEQFF. The CDR3, as DNA: TGTGCCAGCAGCCCAGGACAGGGTTCCCCGTCCTACAATGAGCAGTTCTTC.